This is a list of T cell receptor beta chains from one sample in a study of T cells in Graves' hyperthyroidism and ophthalmopathy. TCRdb recomputed calls from the multiplex PCR reads with MiXCR, one row per CDR3 protein. The sample has around 480,000 distinct CDR3 sequences, around an eighth seen once. Material for sequencing was blood. These receptors all come from a woman under 30 with Graves' hyperthyroidism. CDR3s include the opening cysteine and the closing phenylalanine or tryptophan. Fields, in order: clone size, J gene, V gene, D gene, CDR3 length, CDR3 protein, CDR3 DNA. A D gene is named only where the DNA matches it firmly. Some rows have no size entry. The others give once, few or many, or a class for an expanded clone.

>-|TRBJ1-1|TRBV29-1|TRBD1|13
CSETQGAHTEAFF
TGCAGCGAAACACAGGGGGCTCACACTGAAGCTTTCTTT
>-|TRBJ2-1|TRBV6-1|TRBD2|15
CASILPLAGYNEQFF
TGTGCCAGCATCCTCCCACTAGCGGGGTACAATGAGCAGTTCTTC
>many|TRBJ2-5|TRBV28|-|11
CASNSRETQYF
TGTGCTAGCAACTCCCGTGAGACCCAGTACTTC
>-|TRBJ2-2|TRBV10-2|-|15
CASRSHGGNTGELFF
TGCGCCAGCAGGTCCCATGGCGGGAACACCGGGGAGCTGTTTTTT
>many|TRBJ2-1|TRBV11-1|-|13
CASSLARANEQFF
TGTGCCAGCAGCTTAGCCAGGGCCAATGAGCAGTTCTTC
>few|TRBJ2-3|TRBV30|-|13
CAWSGGPAYTQYF
TGTGCCTGGAGTGGTGGGCCCGCATATACGCAGTATTTT
>many|TRBJ2-3|TRBV20-1|-|12
CSGKGSTDTQYF
TGCAGTGGAAAGGGAAGCACAGATACGCAGTATTTT
>many|TRBJ1-5|TRBV12-3/TRBV12-4|-|13
CASSHLGNQPQHF
TGTGCCAGCAGTCATCTAGGGAATCAGCCCCAGCATTTT
>many|TRBJ1-1|TRBV29-1|-|13
CSVETGENTEAFF
TGCAGCGTTGAAACAGGCGAGAACACTGAAGCTTTCTTT
>-|TRBJ1-2|TRBV9|-|15
CASSVASGNVGGYTF
TGTGCCAGCAGCGTGGCATCGGGGAACGTGGGAGGCTACACCTTC
>few|TRBJ2-7|TRBV29-1|TRBD2|15
CSVSPGASGRYEQYF
TGCAGCGTCTCTCCCGGGGCTAGCGGGCGCTACGAGCAGTACTTC
>-|TRBJ2-6|TRBV11-2|-|15
CASSSQGTGANVLTF
TGTGCCAGCAGCTCACAGGGTACTGGGGCCAACGTCCTGACTTTC
>many|TRBJ2-1|TRBV7-8|-|13
CASSLISDYEQFF
TGTGCCAGCAGCTTAATCTCCGACTATGAGCAGTTCTTC
>few|TRBJ2-1|TRBV19|TRBD2|15
CASRLETWRGDEQFF
TGTGCCAGTAGGCTTGAGACCTGGCGGGGGGATGAGCAGTTCTTC
>-|TRBJ2-1|TRBV9|TRBD1|15
CASSMTGGPTNEQFF
TGTGCCAGCAGCATGACAGGGGGCCCCACCAATGAGCAGTTCTTC
>-|TRBJ2-3|TRBV19|-|13
CASSLAVFDTQYF
TGTGCCAGTAGCCTGGCGGTTTTCGATACGCAGTATTTT
>many|TRBJ2-7|TRBV9|-|14
CASSLGPGGYEQYF
TGTGCCAGCAGCTTGGGCCCCGGCGGGTACGAGCAGTACTTC
>-|TRBJ1-3|TRBV6-5|-|15
CASNYSRQAGNTIYF
TGTGCCAGTAATTACTCGAGGCAAGCTGGAAACACCATATATTTT
>many|TRBJ1-5|TRBV7-2|-|16
CASSLVWEWRNQPQHF
TGTGCCAGCAGCTTAGTTTGGGAGTGGCGCAATCAGCCCCAGCATTTT
>many|TRBJ2-1|TRBV5-6|-|13
CASSLGLHNEQFF
TGTGCCAGCAGCTTGGGACTCCACAATGAGCAGTTCTTC
>many|TRBJ2-3|TRBV6-1|-|14
CATGWGAGTDTQYF
TGTGCCACCGGGTGGGGGGCAGGCACAGATACGCAGTATTTT
>many|TRBJ2-1|TRBV29-1|-|13
CSVGDSPWDEQFF
TGCAGCGTTGGGGACTCACCATGGGATGAGCAGTTCTTC
>many|TRBJ1-2|TRBV7-9|TRBD1|15
CASSTETGGAWGYTF
TGTGCCAGCAGCACAGAGACAGGGGGCGCTTGGGGCTACACCTTC
>many|TRBJ2-4|TRBV9|-|13
CASSGPSGGIQYF
TGTGCCAGCAGCGGACCCTCCGGAGGCATTCAGTACTTC
>many|TRBJ2-1|TRBV5-1|TRBD2|16
CASSLNLAGAYNEQFF
TGCGCCAGCAGCCTCAACCTAGCGGGGGCCTACAATGAGCAGTTCTTC
>-|TRBJ1-5|TRBV18|-|15
CASSPASGSNQPQHF
TGTGCCAGCTCACCAGCCAGTGGTAGCAATCAGCCCCAGCATTTT
>few|TRBJ1-5|TRBV30|TRBD1|19
CAWSPTRTGLGWGNQPQHF
TGTGCCTGGAGTCCGACGCGGACAGGGCTGGGATGGGGCAATCAGCCCCAGCATTTT
>-|TRBJ2-5|TRBV6-2/TRBV6-3|TRBD1|14
CASSYSDRPETQYF
TGTGCCAGCAGTTACTCGGACAGGCCAGAGACCCAGTACTTC
>few|TRBJ2-5|TRBV7-9|-|14
CASSLDLGAETQYF
TGTGCCAGCAGCTTAGATCTAGGCGCGGAGACCCAGTACTTC
>many|TRBJ2-1|TRBV12-5|-|16
CASGNPGWLGANEQFF
TGTGCTAGTGGCAACCCCGGGTGGTTAGGTGCCAATGAGCAGTTCTTC
>-|TRBJ1-1|TRBV15|-|12
CATSRAGSEAFF
TGTGCCACCAGCCGTGCAGGGTCCGAAGCTTTCTTT
>many|TRBJ1-6|TRBV20-1|TRBD1|16
CSARDSGSSYNSPLHF
TGCAGTGCGAGGGACAGCGGGAGCTCCTATAATTCACCCCTCCACTTT
>-|TRBJ1-6|TRBV5-1|-|15
CASSLGQYSNSPLHF
TGCGCCAGCAGCTTGGGTCAGTACAGTAATTCACCCCTCCACTTT
>-|TRBJ1-6|TRBV4-1|-|18
CASSPLRLEQGLGSPLHF
TGCGCCAGCAGCCCCTTAAGATTAGAACAGGGACTAGGGTCACCCCTCCACTTT
>-|TRBJ2-3|TRBV3-1|-|13
CASTETGTDTQYF
TGTGCCAGCACCGAGACGGGCACAGATACGCAGTATTTT
>many|TRBJ1-3|TRBV6-1|TRBD1|17
CASSPFTGTGSGNTIYF
TGTGCCAGCAGTCCTTTCACCGGGACAGGGTCTGGAAACACCATATATTTT
>many|TRBJ1-1|TRBV12-3/TRBV12-4|-|13
CASTLQGNTEAFF
TGTGCCAGCACCCTTCAGGGGAACACTGAAGCTTTCTTT
>-|TRBJ2-1|TRBV11-2|TRBD2|17
CASSLGLAGVGDNEQFF
TGTGCCAGCAGCTTAGGGTTAGCGGGAGTTGGGGACAATGAGCAGTTCTTC
>few|TRBJ1-5|TRBV6-2/TRBV6-3|TRBD1|15
CASSSAGGDNQPQHF
TGTGCCAGCAGTTCGGCAGGGGGAGACAATCAGCCCCAGCATTTT
>few|TRBJ1-5|TRBV20-1|-|14
CSALDPSSNQPQHF
TGCAGTGCTTTAGACCCGAGTAGCAATCAGCCCCAGCATTTT
>many|TRBJ2-1|TRBV11-3|-|15
CASSLVAGNSNEQFF
TGTGCCAGCAGCTTAGTGGCGGGAAACTCCAATGAGCAGTTCTTC
>-|TRBJ1-1|TRBV7-3|-|14
CASSLGWGTSEAFF
TGTGCCAGCAGCTTAGGGTGGGGGACCTCTGAAGCTTTCTTT
>many|TRBJ2-2|TRBV9|-|15
CASSVGQTNTGELFF
TGTGCCAGCAGTGTAGGACAGACGAACACCGGGGAGCTGTTTTTT
>-|TRBJ2-5|TRBV18|TRBD1|18
CASSLTPPGQGSQETQYF
TGTGCCAGCTCACTTACCCCCCCGGGACAGGGGAGCCAAGAGACCCAGTACTTC
>-|TRBJ1-3|TRBV11-3|-|15
CASSLEFQPGNTIYF
TGTGCCAGCAGCTTAGAGTTCCAGCCGGGAAACACCATATATTTT
>few|TRBJ2-3|TRBV19|-|16
CASSGRKVGGTDTQYF
TGTGCCAGTAGTGGCCGGAAGGTCGGTGGGACAGATACGCAGTATTTT
>few|TRBJ2-5|TRBV19|TRBD1|13
CASKPGGWETRYF
TGTGCCAGTAAGCCAGGGGGCTGGGAGACCCGGTACTTC
>-|TRBJ2-7|TRBV4-1|-|15
CASSLSRRQAYEQYF
TGCGCCAGCAGCCTCTCAAGACGTCAAGCCTACGAGCAGTACTTC